This paragraph covers one T cell receptor (beta chain) sequence. These data are taken from a study of CD8 T cells in Susac syndrome. It was with random hexamers that about 0.45 to 1 ug RNA was reverse transcribed. TCR beta CDR3 was amplified by immunoSEQ multiplex PCR. This amplification extended across 54 Vbeta and 13 Jbeta segments. One entry per CDR3 protein, called by TCRdb with MiXCR from the immunoSEQ multiplex PCR reads. Among about 300,000 distinct CDR3 sequences listed, approximately 85% were seen once. V lost 1 base and J lost 10, with 22 bases in between. CDR1 is MGHDK, CDR2 SYGVNS, per germline. The CDR3 runs to 16 residues.

This clonotype was obtained from a human donor with multiple sclerosis. The genes are TRBV25-1 and TRBJ1-1; D is ambiguous. The sample taken for sequencing was CD8+ T cells from PBMCs. This CDR3 reads CASSEWGEEGLRAAFF. The CDR3 coding sequence is TGTGCCAGCAGTGAATGGGGTGAAGAGGGTTTAAGGGCAGCTTTCTTT.